This passage covers 28 T cell receptor beta chains from one sample sequenced in a study of cytomegalovirus exposure and HLA in healthy donors (dated by TCRdb to 2017 to 2019). The receptor library was made with the immunoSEQ multiplex PCR assay. A mixture of 60 forward primers for TCR Vbeta segments and 13 reverse primers for TCR Jbeta segments was used in the multiplex PCR. In its TCRdb copy, this immuneACCESS table keeps in-frame sequences only and misses some clones. Where compared with another copy, unresolved V genes explain less than half of these, and the others have no known cause. The sample includes more than 150,000 clones, with around 85% observed a single time. The ten largest clones take up 1.3% of the sample. The source material was PBMCs. All receptors derive from a man over 45 in good health and CMV-seropositive.

The gene calls are TRBV25-1 and TRBJ2-2; D may be TRBD1 (5 bases). Germline lookup yields CDR1 MGHDK and CDR2 SYGVNS. This CDR3 is 14 amino acids long. The V gene lost 6 bases and the J gene lost 0 bases, with 8 bases spanning the gap. The DNA for the CDR3 is TGTGCCAGCAGGGACAATACGAACACCGGGGAGCTGTTTTTT. This sequence encodes CASRDNTNTGELFF.

The V gene is TRBV21-1, the J gene TRBJ1-1; the table's D call, TRBD1, was not checked against the DNA. TRBV21-1 is assigned pseudogene status. The CDR3 is 15 amino acids. CDR3 loop: CASSQGNRVLTEAFF. The CDR3 coding sequence is TGTGCCAGCAGCCAAGGGAACAGAGTTTTAACTGAAGCTTTCTTT.

J is TRBJ2-4 and V is TRBV5-1; D uncertain. With 0 bases removed from V and 5 bases from J, the gap between germline ends came to 6 bases. Germline V CDR1 and CDR2: SGHRS, YFSETQ. The CDR3 totals 13 residues. The CDR3 DNA is TGCGCCAGCAGCTTGGGGTCGGAAAACATTCAGTACTTC. Translation gives CASSLGSENIQYF.

This clone has a handful of counts. J is TRBJ2-7 and V is TRBV5-1; 8 bases match TRBD2. V lost 4 bases and J lost 3; bases outside the gene matches: 9. The CDR3 consists of 15 residues. Per germline, CDR1 SGHRS and CDR2 YFSETQ. DNA for the CDR3: TGCGCCAGCAGCGAACTAATCGGGACTAGCTACGAGCAGTACTTC. Residues: CASSELIGTSYEQYF.

The rearrangement uses TRBV7-8 and TRBJ2-2, with TRBD2 matching 7 bases. The V gene's germline CDR1 is SGHVS and CDR2 FQNEAQ. The CDR3 loop spans 16 amino acids. J gave up 4 bases and V 4 bases, and 9 bases lay outside the gene matches. CDR3 in amino acids: CASSWGGSVATGELFF. The CDR3 nucleotides are TGTGCCAGCAGCTGGGGGGGGAGCGTAGCCACCGGGGAGCTGTTTTTT.

This chain links TRBV5-8 with TRBJ2-7; D not certain. CDR1 SGHTS and CDR2 YDEGEE come from the germline V gene. Trimming cost V 5 bases and J 2 bases, with 5 bases left between them. The CDR3 is 11 residues long. The CDR3 spells CASSLPYEQYF. The CDR3 DNA sequence: TGTGCCAGCAGTCTCCCCTACGAGCAGTACTTC.

The rearrangement joins TRBV7-9 to TRBJ2-7, with TRBD2 matching over 7 bases. V shed 5 bases, J shed 3 bases, and the junction held 1 base outside the gene matches. Germline values: CDR1 SEHNR, CDR2 FQNEAQ (reference sequence). The CDR3 spans 12 residues. In DNA form, the CDR3 reads TGTGCCAGCAGCGGGGACTACTACGAGCAGTACTTC. Amino acid sequence: CASSGDYYEQYF.

The genes are TRBV15 and TRBJ2-3; maybe TRBD2 (6 bases). This CDR3 is built from 15 residues. Per the germline V gene, CDR1 is LNHNV and CDR2 is YYDKDF (reference sequence). The germline V and J ends were trimmed by 7 bases and 0 bases, with 14 bases remaining between them. In DNA form, the CDR3 reads TGTGCCACCACAAACCTCGGGGGAAGCACAGATACGCAGTATTTT. Translating gives CATTNLGGSTDTQYF.

The chain joins TRBV7-9 to TRBJ1-1, with 7 bases that match TRBD1. Trimming took 5 bases from V and 7 from J; bases not matched to a gene: 7. CDR3 size: 13 residues. CDR1 and CDR2 (germline): SEHNR, FQNEAQ (reference sequence). DNA for the CDR3: TGTGCCAGCAGCCCTACAGGGGTGGGTGAAGCTTTCTTT. It is translated as CASSPTGVGEAFF. Filled out from reference TRBV7-9 and TRBJ1-1, the complete variable domain reads DTGVSQNPRHKITKRGQNVTFRCDPISEHNRLYWYRQTLGQGPEFLTYFQNEAQLEKSRLLSDRFSAERPKGSFSTLEIQRTEQGDSAMYLCASSPTGVGEAFFGQGTRLTVV.

The genes are TRBV4-3 and TRBJ2-2; 7 positions agree with TRBD1. The germline CDR1 and CDR2 sequences are LGHNA and YSLEER. The CDR3 length is 15 residues. J lost 0 bases, V lost 4 bases, and 2 bases had no gene match. CDR3 in amino acids: CASSPGQTNTGELFF. Here the CDR3 DNA reads TGCGCCAGCAGCCCGGGACAGACGAACACCGGGGAGCTGTTTTTT.

V gene TRBV27 combines with J gene TRBJ2-7, with 9 bases matching TRBD1. Per the germline V gene, CDR1 is MNHEY and CDR2 is SMNVEV (reference sequence). J gave up 5 bases and V 6 bases, and 8 bases lay outside the gene matches. The CDR3 extends over 14 amino acids. The CDR3 region is CASRLGQGPHEQYF. CDR3 DNA: TGTGCCAGCAGACTGGGACAGGGTCCCCACGAGCAGTACTTC.

The J gene is TRBJ2-3, the V gene TRBV6-4, with D uncertain. The germline gives CDR1 MRHNA, CDR2 SNTAGT. The CDR3 consists of 15 residues. Trimming cost V 2 bases and J 0 bases, with 9 bases left between them. This CDR3 is CASSDLGRSTDTQYF. The CDR3 nucleotides read TGTGCCAGCAGTGACCTTGGGCGTAGCACAGATACGCAGTATTTT.

The chain employs TRBV28 and TRBJ2-7, with 8 bases fitting TRBD2. The CDR3 has 14 amino acids. CDR1 MDHEN and CDR2 SYDVKM come from the germline V gene. V trimming: 5 bases; J trimming: 4 bases; junction bases outside the gene matches: 7. The CDR3: CASSQLSGGYEQYF. As DNA, the CDR3 is TGTGCCAGCAGTCAGCTCAGCGGGGGTTACGAGCAGTACTTC.

The J gene is TRBJ1-2, the V gene TRBV5-1; weak D call: TRBD1 (5 bases). The V and J ends lost 0 bases and 3 bases respectively, with 9 bases between them. Germline V lookup: CDR1 SGHRS, CDR2 YFSETQ. The CDR3 totals 14 residues. CDR3 nucleotides: TGCGCCAGCAGCTTGGGAGGAGGGGACTATGGCTACACCTTC. This sequence encodes CASSLGGGDYGYTF.

The chain has TRBV5-4 and TRBJ1-6; 9 bases are a match to TRBD1. The V and J ends lost 3 bases and 8 bases, in that order; junction bases with no gene match: 6. CDR3 length equals 15 residues. Germline CDR1 reads SGHNT; CDR2 reads YYREEE (reference sequence). CDR3 sequence (DNA): TGTGCCAGCAGCTCTTTGGGACAGGGACATTCACCCCTCCACTTT. It codes for CASSSLGQGHSPLHF.

This clone appeared a single time. This rearrangement joins TRBV11-2 to TRBJ1-4; 7 positions agree with TRBD1. Trimming removed 0 bases from V and 8 bases from J; junction bases left unmatched: 6. The CDR3 covers 15 residues. CDR1 SGHAT and CDR2 FQNNGV come from the germline V gene. The CDR3 sequence is CASSLEGWTGEKLFF. CDR3 sequence (DNA): TGTGCCAGCAGCTTAGAAGGTTGGACAGGAGAAAAACTGTTTTTT.

On this clone itself: One end of the junction varies from germline; a read error may be responsible. This rearrangement joins TRBV7-2 to TRBJ2-4; 8 bases line up with TRBD1. Germline values: CDR1 SGHTA, CDR2 FQGNSA. The CDR3 length is 12 residues. DNA of the CDR3: TGTGCCAGCAGCTTAGATCAGGGGGCGAGGGACTTC. Its translation: CASSLDQGARDF.

This clone has more than one count but fewer than ten. The CDR3 sequence is CASSQDNGGGRTDTQYF. The CDR3, as DNA: TGCGCCAGCAGCCAAGATAATGGCGGGGGACGCACAGATACGCAGTATTTT. The chain is built from TRBV4-1 and TRBJ2-3, with 7 positions matching TRBD2. This CDR3 has 17 amino acids. Germline CDR1 reads MGHRA; CDR2 reads YSYEKL. V lost 0 bases, J lost 1 base, and 7 bases stayed unmatched.

The chain couples TRBV11-2 to TRBJ2-7, with D perhaps matching TRBD2 (5 bases). Trimming shortened V by 0 bases and J by 6 bases, and 18 bases separated the two germline ends. The V gene's germline CDR1 is SGHAT and CDR2 FQNNGV. This CDR3 region has 16 residues. This CDR3 reads CASSLDGGLDLGEQYF. CDR3 sequence (DNA): TGTGCCAGCAGCTTAGATGGAGGCCTCGACCTCGGCGAGCAGTACTTC.

This clone was seen once. V is TRBV19 and J is TRBJ2-7; TRBD2 matches at 8 bases. Trimming took 3 bases from V and 3 from J; bases not matched to a gene: 7. CDR1 LNHDA and CDR2 SQIVND come from the germline V gene (reference sequence). This CDR3 has 15 amino acids. Here the CDR3 reads CASSISYSGIYEQYF. As DNA, the CDR3 is TGTGCCAGTAGTATCTCGTATAGCGGGATCTACGAGCAGTACTTC.

J is TRBJ2-3 and V is TRBV27; D gene ambiguous. This CDR3 region has 13 residues. Germline lookup yields CDR1 MNHEY and CDR2 SMNVEV (reference sequence). Trimming pared 4 bases from V and 1 base from J, leaving 6 bases between. The CDR3 spells CASSSLRTDTQYF. CDR3 DNA: TGTGCCAGCAGTTCACTTCGCACAGATACGCAGTATTTT.

This chain links TRBV5-4 with TRBJ2-5, with TRBD2 as a possible D gene (6 bases). Germline V lookup: CDR1 SGHNT, CDR2 YYREEE (reference sequence). The ends were cut back, 5 bases at V and 4 bases at J, with 12 bases in the middle. The CDR3 length is 13 residues. The CDR3 sequence: CASSPPSVETQYF. Here the CDR3 DNA reads TGTGCCAGCAGTCCCCCTAGCGTAGAGACCCAGTACTTC.

The chain employs TRBV5-1 and TRBJ2-1; no definite D call. The CDR3 has 13 amino acids. From germline, CDR1 is SGHRS and CDR2 YFSETQ. The V and J ends lost 5 bases and 4 bases respectively, with 10 bases between them. The CDR3 reads CASREATYNEQFF. The CDR3, as DNA: TGCGCCAGCAGAGAGGCAACTTACAATGAGCAGTTCTTC.

Details on this clone: At the DNA level, this CDR3 is encoded by other sequences in the same sample as well. The genes are TRBV7-2 and TRBJ1-5; D is unclear. The V end lost 3 bases, the J end lost 2 bases, and 5 bases lay between the germline ends. This CDR3 spans 13 amino acids. CDR1 is SGHTA and CDR2 is FQGNSA in the germline V gene. Here the CDR3 DNA reads TGTGCCAGCAGCTTGCAGGGCAATCAGCCCCAGCATTTT. It codes for CASSLQGNQPQHF.

V usage is TRBV7-2 and J usage is TRBJ2-7, with TRBD2 as a possible D gene (6 bases). Trimming left V 4 bases short and J 0 bases short, with 10 bases between. This CDR3 comprises 14 residues. Germline V CDR1 and CDR2: SGHTA, FQGNSA. This chain's CDR3 is CASSSWGDSYEQYF. The CDR3, as DNA: TGTGCCAGCAGCTCCTGGGGGGACTCCTACGAGCAGTACTTC.

The chain combines TRBV6-6 with TRBJ1-1; D perhaps matches TRBD1 (5 bases). CDR3 length equals 12 residues. The germline V gene encodes CDR1 MNHNY and CDR2 SVGAGI (reference sequence). V was clipped by 4 bases and J by 5 bases, with 8 bases between them. The CDR3 DNA reads TGTGCCAGCAGTTCCGGGGGGACTGAAGCTTTCTTT. Translated: CASSSGGTEAFF.

V and J are TRBV6-5 and TRBJ1-5; unclear D gene. The germline V gene encodes CDR1 MNHEY and CDR2 SVGAGI. V lost 6 bases to trimming and J lost 4 bases, with 4 bases between them. This CDR3 comprises 11 residues. CDR3 sequence: CASSQNQPQHF. CDR3 nucleotide sequence: TGTGCCAGCAGCCAGAATCAGCCCCAGCATTTT.

This sequence joins TRBV14 and TRBJ1-2, with TRBD1 as a possible D gene (6 bases). V lost 4 bases and J 4 bases, leaving 22 bases between the germline ends. Germline assignment: CDR1 SGHDN and CDR2 FVKESK. The CDR3 spans 17 residues. The CDR3 sequence is CASSPLGGRGLSYGYTF. DNA of the CDR3: TGTGCCAGCAGCCCCCTAGGTGGCAGGGGCCTTAGCTATGGCTACACCTTC.